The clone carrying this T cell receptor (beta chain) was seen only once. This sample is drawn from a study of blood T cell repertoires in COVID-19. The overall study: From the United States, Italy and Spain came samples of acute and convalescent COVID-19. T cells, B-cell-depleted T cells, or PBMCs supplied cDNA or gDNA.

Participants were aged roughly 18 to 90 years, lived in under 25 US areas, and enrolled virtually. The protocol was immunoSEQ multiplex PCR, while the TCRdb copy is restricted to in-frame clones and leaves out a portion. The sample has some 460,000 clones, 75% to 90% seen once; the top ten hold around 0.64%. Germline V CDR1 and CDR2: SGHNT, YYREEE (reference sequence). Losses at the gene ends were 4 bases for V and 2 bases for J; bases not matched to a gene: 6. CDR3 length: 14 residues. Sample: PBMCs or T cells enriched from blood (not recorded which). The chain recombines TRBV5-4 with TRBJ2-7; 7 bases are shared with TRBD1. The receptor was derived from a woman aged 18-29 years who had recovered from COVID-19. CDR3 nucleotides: TGTGCCAGCAGCCAACAGACAGGGACCTACGAGCAGTACTTC. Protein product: CASSQQTGTYEQYF.